The TCR beta chain described here comes from a study of T cell repertoires in aging, cancer and after chemotherapy. The template was genomic DNA from peripheral blood, not RNA. Germline CDR1 is LGHNA and CDR2 is YSLEER. This CDR3 spans 14 amino acids. The V end lost 0 bases, the J end lost 5 bases, and 10 bases lay between the germline ends. TRB rearrangements spanning V, D and J were amplified using mixed TRB-A/B primers. TCRdb itself ran the multiplex PCR reads through MiXCR, one entry per CDR3 protein. The profile shows 1,500 to 2,000 distinct CDR3 sequences, 25% to 30% of them singletons. The sample was blood. The chain couples TRBV4-3 to TRBJ2-5; D remains ambiguous. The sequence was collected from a human donor with a blood cancer. The donor label of this sample is uncertain. CDR3 nucleotide sequence: TGCGCCAGCAGCCAAGAACACACGAGCGAGACCCAGTACTTC. This sequence encodes CASSQEHTSETQYF.